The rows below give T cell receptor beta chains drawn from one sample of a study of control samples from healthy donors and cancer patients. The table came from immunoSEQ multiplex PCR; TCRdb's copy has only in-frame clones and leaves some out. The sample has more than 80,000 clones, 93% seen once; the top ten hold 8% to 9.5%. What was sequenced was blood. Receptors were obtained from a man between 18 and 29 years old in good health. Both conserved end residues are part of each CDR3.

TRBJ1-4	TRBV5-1	CASSLESRAATNEKLFF
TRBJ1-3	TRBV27	CASGIGRPNSGNTIYF
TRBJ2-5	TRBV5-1	CASSLVRGRGGFLLETQYF
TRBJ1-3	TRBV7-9	CASSLAALARGNTIYF
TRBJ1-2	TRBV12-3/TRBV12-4	CASSPGPYYGYTF
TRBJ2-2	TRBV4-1	CASSPGTTNTGELFF
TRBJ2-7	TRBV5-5	CASSRQGTSSYEQYF
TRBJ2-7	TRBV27	CASTFMGSQYF
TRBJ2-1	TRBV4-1	CASSPDRAAYNEQFF
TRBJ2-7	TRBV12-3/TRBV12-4	CASSWTGGVEQYF
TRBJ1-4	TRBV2	CASSEAVQNEKLFF
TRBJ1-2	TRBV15	CATSRKTGVYGYTF
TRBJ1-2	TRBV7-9	CASSDGPGLDYGYTF
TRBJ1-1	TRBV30	CAFTPRTEEAFF
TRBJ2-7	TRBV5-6	CASSPAGGTGDEQYF
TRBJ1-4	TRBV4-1	CASSQEGRGAEKLFF
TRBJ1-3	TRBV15	CATSTNILLGNTIYF
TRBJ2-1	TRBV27	CASSEKNRENEQFF
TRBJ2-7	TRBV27	CASSLIGTGSSYEQYF
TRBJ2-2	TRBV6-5	CACGGAGTGELFF
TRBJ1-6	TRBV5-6	CASGQGYSPLHF
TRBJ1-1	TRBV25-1	CASSEYDWRGNTEAFF
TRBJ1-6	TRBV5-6	CASSFDGSDSPLHF
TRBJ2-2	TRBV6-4	CASSDSDTGELFF
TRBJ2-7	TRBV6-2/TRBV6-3	CASSYRQGVGEQYF
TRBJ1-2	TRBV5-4	CASRDGPSLSYTF
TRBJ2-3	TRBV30	CACQRQGKSDTQYF
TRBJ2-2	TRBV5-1	CASSLGHKAGELFF
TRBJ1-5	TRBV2	CASSDRAGQGAYQPQHF
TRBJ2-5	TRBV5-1	CASSPRPGAGVSETQYF
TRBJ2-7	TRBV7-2	CASGRGPGQTPYEQYF
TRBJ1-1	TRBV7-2	CASSVGVGTEAFF
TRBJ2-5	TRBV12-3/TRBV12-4	CASSKGQGETQYF
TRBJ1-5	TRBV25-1	CASSEGSEGRSDQPQHF
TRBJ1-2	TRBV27	CASSSHNYGYTF
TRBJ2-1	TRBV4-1	CASSFRTGLAIDEQFF
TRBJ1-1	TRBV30	CAGTTNTEAFF
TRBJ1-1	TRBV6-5	CASSYQGAMGTEAFF
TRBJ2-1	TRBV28	CASTPDRYNEQFF
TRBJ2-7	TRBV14	CASSTPPSGGQGEQYF
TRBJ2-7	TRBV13	CASSLGVREGEQYF
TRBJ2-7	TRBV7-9	CASSLDPAGAGEQYF
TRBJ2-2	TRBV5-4	CARSLGGRRGPNTGELFF